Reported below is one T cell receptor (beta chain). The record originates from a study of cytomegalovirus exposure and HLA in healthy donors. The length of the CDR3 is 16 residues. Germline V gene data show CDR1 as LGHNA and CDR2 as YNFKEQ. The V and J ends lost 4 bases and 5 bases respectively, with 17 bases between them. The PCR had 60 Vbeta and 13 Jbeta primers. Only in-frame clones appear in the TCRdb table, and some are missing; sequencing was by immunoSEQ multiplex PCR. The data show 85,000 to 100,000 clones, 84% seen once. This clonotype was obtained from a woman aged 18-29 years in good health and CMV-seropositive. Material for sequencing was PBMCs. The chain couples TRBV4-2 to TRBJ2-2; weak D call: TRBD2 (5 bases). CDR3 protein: CASSRTVLGATGELFF. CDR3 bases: TGTGCCAGCAGCCGTACCGTTTTGGGAGCGACCGGGGAGCTGTTTTTT.